The T cell receptor (beta chain) under discussion was sequenced for a study of cytomegalovirus exposure and HLA in healthy donors. General study results and limits: A later examination showed that TCR association rates differed by HLA locus, with DRB1 most and HLA-C fewest.

The germline V gene encodes CDR1 SGDLS and CDR2 YYNGEE. The CDR3 has 15 residues. Trimming at V came to 0 bases and at J to 1 base, leaving 2 bases not matched to a gene. Points on this clone: Its antigen is undetermined.

PCR used 60 Vbeta primers and 13 Jbeta primers. Profiling relied on immunoSEQ multiplex PCR, and the TCRdb table lists in-frame clones only, not all of them. This table has tens of thousands of clones, roughly 76% appearing once. Unrecorded immune exposure was likely among donors, who were nominally healthy when sampled. The sample was PBMCs. The TCR sequence derives from a young woman in good health and CMV-seronegative. This chain connects TRBV9 to TRBJ2-3; 7 bases align to TRBD2. The CDR3 DNA is TGTGCCAGCAGCGTAGTGGGAGGGGGCACAGATACGCAGTATTTT. It translates to CASSVVGGGTDTQYF.